What follows is one T cell receptor beta chain and its context. Other DNA sequences of this sample code for an identical CDR3. CDR1 and CDR2 from the germline V gene are KGHSH and LQKENI. This CDR3 has 14 residues. The V segment lost 3 bases and the J segment 2 bases; nucleotides outside the gene matches: 2. The sample comes from a study of blood T cell repertoires in COVID-19. Study details: T cells, B-cell-depleted T cells, or PBMCs supplied cDNA or gDNA.

The authors' processing: Researchers report that nucleated cell counts were estimated from reference gene primer amplification. TCRdb's table, derived via immunoSEQ multiplex PCR, lists solely in-frame clones and lacks some. V and J calls and clone size come straight from that table; D and trimming were deduced from the DNA. The sample lists about 230,000 clones; 75% to 90% were seen once. The receptor was isolated from a woman in her 70s with active or convalescent COVID-19. Sequenced input: peripheral blood. The chain combines TRBV18 with TRBJ2-7, with 9 bases identical to TRBD1. The CDR3: CASSPGQGPYEQYF. For the CDR3, the DNA is TGTGCCAGCTCACCGGGACAGGGCCCCTACGAGCAGTACTTC.